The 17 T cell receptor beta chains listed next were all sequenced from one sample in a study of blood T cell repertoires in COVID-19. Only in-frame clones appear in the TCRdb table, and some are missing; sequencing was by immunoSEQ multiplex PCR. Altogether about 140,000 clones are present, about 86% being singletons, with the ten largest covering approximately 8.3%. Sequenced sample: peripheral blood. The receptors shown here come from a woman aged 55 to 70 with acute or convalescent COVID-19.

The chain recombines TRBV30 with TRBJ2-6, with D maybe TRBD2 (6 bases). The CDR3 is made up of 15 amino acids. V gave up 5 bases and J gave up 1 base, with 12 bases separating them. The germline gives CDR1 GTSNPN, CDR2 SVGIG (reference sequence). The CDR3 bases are TGTGCCTGGGACCGGGGAGGATCTGGGGCCAACGTCCTGACTTTC. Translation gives CAWDRGGSGANVLTF.

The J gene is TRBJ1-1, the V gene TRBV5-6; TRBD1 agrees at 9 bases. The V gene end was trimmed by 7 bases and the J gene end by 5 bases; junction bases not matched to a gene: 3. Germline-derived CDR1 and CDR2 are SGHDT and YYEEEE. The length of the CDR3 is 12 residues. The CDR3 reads CASWDRVTEAFF. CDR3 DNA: TGTGCCAGCTGGGACAGGGTGACTGAAGCTTTCTTT.

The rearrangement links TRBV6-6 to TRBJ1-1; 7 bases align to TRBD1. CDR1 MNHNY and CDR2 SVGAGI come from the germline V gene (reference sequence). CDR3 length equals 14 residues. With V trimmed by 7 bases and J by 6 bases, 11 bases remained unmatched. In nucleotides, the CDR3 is TGTGCCAGCATACGACAGGGCACAAGGGCTGAAGCTTTCTTT. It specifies CASIRQGTRAEAFF.

In DNA form, the CDR3 reads TGTGCCAGCAGTAGACAGGGGGCCGGCTACACCTTC. Translation: CASSRQGAGYTF. The gene calls are TRBV28 and TRBJ1-2; TRBD1 matches at 10 bases. Germline CDR1 is MDHEN and CDR2 is SYDVKM. The trim removed 5 bases at V and 8 bases at J, leaving 2 bases unmatched. CDR3 length: 12 residues.

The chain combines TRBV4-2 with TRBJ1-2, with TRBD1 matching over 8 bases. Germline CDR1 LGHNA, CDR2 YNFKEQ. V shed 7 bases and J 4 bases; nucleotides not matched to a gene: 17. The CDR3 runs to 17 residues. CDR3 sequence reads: CASTARDGQGRSYGYTF. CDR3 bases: TGTGCCAGCACCGCAAGAGACGGACAGGGCAGAAGCTATGGCTACACCTTC.

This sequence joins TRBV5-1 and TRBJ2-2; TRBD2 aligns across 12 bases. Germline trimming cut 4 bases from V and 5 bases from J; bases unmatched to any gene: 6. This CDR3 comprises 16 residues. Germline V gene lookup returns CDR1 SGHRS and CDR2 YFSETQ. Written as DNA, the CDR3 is TGCGCCAGCAGCCCTACCCTAGCGGGGGGGACCGGGGAGCTGTTTTTT. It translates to CASSPTLAGGTGELFF.

CDR3 coding DNA: TGCGCCAGCAGCCAAGGGGAGGCCTTAGGGAGCGGCTACACCTTC. It yields the protein CASSQGEALGSGYTF. This chain joins TRBV4-3 and TRBJ1-2; D not certain. The CDR3 consists of 15 residues. Trimming removed 1 base at V and 8 bases at J, with 17 bases between. CDR1 is LGHNA, CDR2 YSLEER, per germline.

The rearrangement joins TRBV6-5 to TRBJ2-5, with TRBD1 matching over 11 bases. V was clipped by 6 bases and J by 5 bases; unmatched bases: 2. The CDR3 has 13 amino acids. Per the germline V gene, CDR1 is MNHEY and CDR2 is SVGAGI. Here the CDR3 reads CASSRDRGETQYF. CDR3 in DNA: TGTGCCAGCAGCCGGGACAGGGGGGAGACCCAGTACTTC.

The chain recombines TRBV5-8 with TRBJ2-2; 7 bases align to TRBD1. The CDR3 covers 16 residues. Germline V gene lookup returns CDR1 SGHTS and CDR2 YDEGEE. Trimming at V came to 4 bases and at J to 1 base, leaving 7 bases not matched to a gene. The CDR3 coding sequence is TGTGCCAGCAGCCCATTTCGGACAGGGAACACCGGGGAGCTGTTTTTT. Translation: CASSPFRTGNTGELFF.

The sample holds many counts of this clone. This CDR3 is CASSPEGGGPTEAFF. Written as DNA, the CDR3 is TGTGCCAGCAGTCCCGAAGGGGGGGGACCCACTGAAGCTTTCTTT. The rearrangement links TRBV27 to TRBJ1-1, with D perhaps matching TRBD1 (6 bases). The germline gives CDR1 MNHEY, CDR2 SMNVEV (reference sequence). The CDR3 has 15 amino acids. V lost 5 bases to trimming and J lost 4 bases, with 17 bases between them.

CDR3 in amino acids: CASTRDVKYQPQHF. CDR3 bases: TGTGCCTCGACGCGGGATGTCAAATATCAGCCCCAGCATTTT. The chain employs TRBV19 and TRBJ1-5, with unresolved D. This CDR3 region has 14 residues. Per the germline V gene, CDR1 is LNHDA and CDR2 is SQIVND (reference sequence). The V end lost 11 bases, the J end lost 5 bases, and 19 bases lay between the germline ends.

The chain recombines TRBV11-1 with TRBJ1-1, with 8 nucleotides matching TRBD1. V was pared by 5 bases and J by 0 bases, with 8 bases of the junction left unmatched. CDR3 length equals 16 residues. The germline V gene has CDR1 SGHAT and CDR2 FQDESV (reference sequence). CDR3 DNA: TGTGCCAGCAGCCCACCACAGGGGGAGTTGAACACTGAAGCTTTCTTT. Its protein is CASSPPQGELNTEAFF.

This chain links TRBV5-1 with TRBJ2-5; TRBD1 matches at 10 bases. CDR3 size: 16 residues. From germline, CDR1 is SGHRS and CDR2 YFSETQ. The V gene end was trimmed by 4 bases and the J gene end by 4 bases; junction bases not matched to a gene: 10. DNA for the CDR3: TGCGCCAGCAGCGCCTATGGAGGGGACAGGGGAGAGACCCAGTACTTC. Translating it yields CASSAYGGDRGETQYF. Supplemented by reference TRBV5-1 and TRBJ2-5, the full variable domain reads KAGVTQTPRYLIKTRGQQVTLSCSPISGHRSVSWYQQTPGQGLQFLFEYFSETQRNKGNFPGRFSGRQFSNSRSEMNVSTLELGDSALYLCASSAYGGDRGETQYFGPGTRLLVL.

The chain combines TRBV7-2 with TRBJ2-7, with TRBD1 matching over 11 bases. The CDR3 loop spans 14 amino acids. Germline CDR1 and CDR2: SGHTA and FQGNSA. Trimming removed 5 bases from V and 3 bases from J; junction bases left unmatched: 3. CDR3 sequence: CASSPGTGGYEQYF. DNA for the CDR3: TGTGCCAGCAGCCCCGGGACAGGGGGCTACGAGCAGTACTTC. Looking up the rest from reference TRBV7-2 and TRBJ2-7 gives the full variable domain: GAGVSQSPSNKVTEKGKDVELRCDPISGHTALYWYRQSLGQGLEFLIYFQGNSAPDKSGLPSDRFSAERTGGSVSTLTIQRTQQEDSAVYLCASSPGTGGYEQYFGPGTRLTVT.

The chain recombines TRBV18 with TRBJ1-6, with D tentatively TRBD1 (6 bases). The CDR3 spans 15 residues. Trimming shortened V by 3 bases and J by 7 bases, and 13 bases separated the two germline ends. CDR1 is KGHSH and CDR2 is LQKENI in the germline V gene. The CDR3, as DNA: TGTGCCAGCTCACCGGTCAGGGGAGTAAATTCACCCCTCCACTTT. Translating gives CASSPVRGVNSPLHF.

CDR3 nucleotides: TGTGCCAGTAGTAATACAGGGGATCAGCCCCAGCATTTT. As protein: CASSNTGDQPQHF. The rearrangement joins TRBV19 to TRBJ1-5; 7 bases align to TRBD1. The germline V gene encodes CDR1 LNHDA and CDR2 SQIVND (reference sequence). This CDR3 spans 13 amino acids. V was clipped by 4 bases and J by 5 bases; unmatched bases: 2.

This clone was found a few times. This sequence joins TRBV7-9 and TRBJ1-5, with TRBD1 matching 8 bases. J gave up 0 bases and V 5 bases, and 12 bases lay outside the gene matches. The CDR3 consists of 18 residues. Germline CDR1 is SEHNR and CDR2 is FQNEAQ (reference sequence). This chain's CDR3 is CASSPDRGGWSSNQPQHF. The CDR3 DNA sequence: TGTGCCAGCAGCCCCGACAGGGGCGGGTGGAGTAGCAATCAGCCCCAGCATTTT.